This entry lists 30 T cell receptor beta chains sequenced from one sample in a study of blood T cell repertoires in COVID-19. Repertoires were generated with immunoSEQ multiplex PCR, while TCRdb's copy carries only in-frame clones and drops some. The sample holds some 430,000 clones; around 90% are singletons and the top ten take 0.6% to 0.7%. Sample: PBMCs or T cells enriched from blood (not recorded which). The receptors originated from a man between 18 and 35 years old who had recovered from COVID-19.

In nucleotides, the CDR3 is TGTGCCAGCAGTTTCGAGGGAGGGCAGGATGAGCAGTTCTTC. Encoded protein: CASSFEGGQDEQFF. The rearrangement joins TRBV27 to TRBJ2-1; 7 bases fit TRBD2. Germline V gene sequence: CDR1 MNHEY, CDR2 SMNVEV (reference sequence). The CDR3 covers 14 residues. With 3 bases clipped from V and 8 bases from J, the junction kept 7 bases outside the gene matches.

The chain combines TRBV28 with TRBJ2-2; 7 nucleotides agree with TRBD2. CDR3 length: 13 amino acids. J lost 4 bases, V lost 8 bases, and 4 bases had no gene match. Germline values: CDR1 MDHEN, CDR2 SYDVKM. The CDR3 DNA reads TGTGCCAGCGGGAGGGCGGCCACCGGGGAGCTGTTTTTT. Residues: CASGRAATGELFF.

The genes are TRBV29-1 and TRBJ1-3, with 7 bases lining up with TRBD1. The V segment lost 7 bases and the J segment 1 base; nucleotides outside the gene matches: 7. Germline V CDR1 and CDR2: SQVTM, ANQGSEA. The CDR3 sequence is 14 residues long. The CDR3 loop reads CSAGDSPSGNTIYF. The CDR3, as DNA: TGCAGCGCCGGGGACAGCCCTTCTGGAAACACCATATATTTT.

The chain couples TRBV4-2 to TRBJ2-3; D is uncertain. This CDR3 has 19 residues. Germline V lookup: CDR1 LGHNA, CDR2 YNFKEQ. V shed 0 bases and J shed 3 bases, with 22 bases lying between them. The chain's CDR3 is CASSQDLILREAPTDTQYF. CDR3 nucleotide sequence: TGTGCCAGCAGCCAAGATCTCATTTTAAGAGAGGCCCCAACAGATACGCAGTATTTT.

CDR3 nucleotide sequence: TGTGCCAGCAGCAAAAACGAGAGCTCCTATAATTCACCCCTCCACTTT. Protein product: CASSKNESSYNSPLHF. The chain joins TRBV21-1 to TRBJ1-6. TRBV21-1 has pseudogene status. CDR3 length equals 16 residues.

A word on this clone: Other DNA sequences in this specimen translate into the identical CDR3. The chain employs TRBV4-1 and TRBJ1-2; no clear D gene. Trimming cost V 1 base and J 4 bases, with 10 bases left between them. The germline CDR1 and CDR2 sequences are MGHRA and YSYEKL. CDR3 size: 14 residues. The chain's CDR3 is CASSQVRGSYGYTF. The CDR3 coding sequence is TGCGCCAGCAGCCAAGTTCGAGGGTCCTATGGCTACACCTTC.

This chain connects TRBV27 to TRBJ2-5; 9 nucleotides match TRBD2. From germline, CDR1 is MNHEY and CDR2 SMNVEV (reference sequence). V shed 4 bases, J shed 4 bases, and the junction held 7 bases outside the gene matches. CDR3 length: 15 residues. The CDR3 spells CASSWRREGSETQYF. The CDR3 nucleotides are TGTGCCAGCAGTTGGAGGCGGGAGGGGTCAGAGACCCAGTACTTC.

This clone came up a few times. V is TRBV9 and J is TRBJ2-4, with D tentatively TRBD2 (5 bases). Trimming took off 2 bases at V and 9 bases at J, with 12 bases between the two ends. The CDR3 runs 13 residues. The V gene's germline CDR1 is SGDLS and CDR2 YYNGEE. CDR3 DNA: TGTGCCAGCAGCGTGGCTACTGAGGGCATTCAGTACTTC. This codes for CASSVATEGIQYF.

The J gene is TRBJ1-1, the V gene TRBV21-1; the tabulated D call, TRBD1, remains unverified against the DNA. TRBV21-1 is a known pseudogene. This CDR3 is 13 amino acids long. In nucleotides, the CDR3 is TGTGCCAGCAGCCCAGGGGGCAGGACTGAAGCTTTCTTT. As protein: CASSPGGRTEAFF.

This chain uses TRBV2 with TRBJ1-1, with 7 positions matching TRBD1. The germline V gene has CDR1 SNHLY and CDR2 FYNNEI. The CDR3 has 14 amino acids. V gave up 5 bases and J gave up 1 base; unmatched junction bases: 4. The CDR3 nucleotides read TGTGCCAGCAGTACGACAGGGCGGAACACTGAAGCTTTCTTT. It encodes CASSTTGRNTEAFF.

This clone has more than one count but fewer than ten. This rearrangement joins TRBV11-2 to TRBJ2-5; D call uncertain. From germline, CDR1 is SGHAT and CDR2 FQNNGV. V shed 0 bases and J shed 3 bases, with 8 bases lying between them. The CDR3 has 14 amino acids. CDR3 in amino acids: CASSLDRPEETQYF. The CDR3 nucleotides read TGTGCCAGCAGCTTAGATCGTCCAGAAGAGACCCAGTACTTC.

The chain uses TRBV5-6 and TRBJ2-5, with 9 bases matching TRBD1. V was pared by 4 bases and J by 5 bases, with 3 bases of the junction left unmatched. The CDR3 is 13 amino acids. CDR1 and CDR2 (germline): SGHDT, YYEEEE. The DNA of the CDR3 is TGTGCCAGCAGCCGGGACAGGGTGGAGACCCAGTACTTC. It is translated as CASSRDRVETQYF.

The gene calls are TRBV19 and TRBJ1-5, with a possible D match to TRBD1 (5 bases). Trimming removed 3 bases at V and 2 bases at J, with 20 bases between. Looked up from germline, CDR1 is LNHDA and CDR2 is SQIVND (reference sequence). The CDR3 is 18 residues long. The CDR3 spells CASSILRGRGGGNQPQHF. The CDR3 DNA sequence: TGTGCCAGTAGTATCCTGCGAGGGAGGGGAGGGGGCAATCAGCCCCAGCATTTT.

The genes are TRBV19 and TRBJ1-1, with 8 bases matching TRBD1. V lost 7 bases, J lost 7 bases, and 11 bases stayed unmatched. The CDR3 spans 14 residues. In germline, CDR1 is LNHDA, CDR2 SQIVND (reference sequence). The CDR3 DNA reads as TGTGCCAGTACCCTAGGGGGCAGGGGGCGTGAAGCTTTCTTT. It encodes CASTLGGRGREAFF. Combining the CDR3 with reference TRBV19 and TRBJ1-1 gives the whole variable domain DGGITQSPKYLFRKEGQNVTLSCEQNLNHDAMYWYRQDPGQGLRLIYYSQIVNDFQKGDIAEGYSVSREKKESFPLTVTSAQKNPTAFYLCASTLGGRGREAFFGQGTRLTVV.

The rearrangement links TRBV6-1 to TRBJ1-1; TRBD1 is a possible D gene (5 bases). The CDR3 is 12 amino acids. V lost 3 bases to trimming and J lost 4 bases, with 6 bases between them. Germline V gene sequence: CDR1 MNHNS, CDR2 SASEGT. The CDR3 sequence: CASSDRVTEAFF. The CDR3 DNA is TGTGCCAGCAGTGACAGGGTCACTGAAGCTTTCTTT.

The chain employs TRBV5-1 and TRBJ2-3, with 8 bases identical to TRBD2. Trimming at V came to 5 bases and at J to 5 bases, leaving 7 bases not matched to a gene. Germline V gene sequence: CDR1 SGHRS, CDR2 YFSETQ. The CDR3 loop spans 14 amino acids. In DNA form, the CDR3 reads TGCGCCAGCAGGGGAGCGGGGGCGGGAGATACGCAGTATTTT. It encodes CASRGAGAGDTQYF.

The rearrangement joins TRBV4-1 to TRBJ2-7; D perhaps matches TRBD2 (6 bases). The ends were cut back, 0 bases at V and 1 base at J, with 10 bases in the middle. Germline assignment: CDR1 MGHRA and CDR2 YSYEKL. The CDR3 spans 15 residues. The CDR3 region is CASSQELAHSYEQYF. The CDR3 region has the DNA TGCGCCAGCAGCCAAGAACTAGCCCATTCCTACGAGCAGTACTTC.

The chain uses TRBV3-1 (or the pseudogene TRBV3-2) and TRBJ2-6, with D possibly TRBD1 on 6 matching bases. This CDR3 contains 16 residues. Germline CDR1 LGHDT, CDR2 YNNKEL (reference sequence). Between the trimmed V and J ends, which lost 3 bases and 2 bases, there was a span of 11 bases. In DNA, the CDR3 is TGTGCCAGCAGCCAGGGACCAGGGGCTGGGGCCAACGTCCTGACTTTC. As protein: CASSQGPGAGANVLTF.

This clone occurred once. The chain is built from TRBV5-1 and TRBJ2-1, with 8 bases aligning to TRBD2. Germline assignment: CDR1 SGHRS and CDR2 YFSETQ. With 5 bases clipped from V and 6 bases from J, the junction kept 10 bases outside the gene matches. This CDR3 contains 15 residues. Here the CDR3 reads CASSHGTSNVNEQFF. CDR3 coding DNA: TGCGCCAGCAGTCATGGGACTAGTAACGTCAATGAGCAGTTCTTC.

As DNA, the CDR3 is TGTGCCAGCAGGCGAGGGTGGAGGGTTCACACTGAAGCTTTCTTT. It yields the protein CASRRGWRVHTEAFF. The V and J genes are TRBV11-2 and TRBJ1-1; D not resolved. Trimming took off 6 bases at V and 3 bases at J, with 17 bases between the two ends. There are 15 residues in the CDR3. Germline CDR1 and CDR2: SGHAT and FQNNGV.

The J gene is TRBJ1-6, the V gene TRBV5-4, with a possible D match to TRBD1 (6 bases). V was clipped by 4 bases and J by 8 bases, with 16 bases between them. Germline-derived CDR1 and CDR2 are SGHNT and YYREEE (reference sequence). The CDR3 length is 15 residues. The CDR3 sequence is CASSPRQDEHSPLHF. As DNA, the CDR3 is TGTGCCAGCAGCCCTAGACAGGATGAACATTCACCCCTCCACTTT.

CDR3: CASSLALGRNEQFF. The CDR3 DNA reads as TGTGCCAGCAGCTTAGCTTTGGGGAGGAATGAGCAGTTCTTC. The rearrangement uses TRBV7-2 and TRBJ2-1, with D perhaps TRBD2 (6 bases). The CDR3 runs 14 residues. Germline V gives CDR1 SGHTA, CDR2 FQGNSA. The V and J ends lost 0 bases and 7 bases respectively, with 10 bases between them.

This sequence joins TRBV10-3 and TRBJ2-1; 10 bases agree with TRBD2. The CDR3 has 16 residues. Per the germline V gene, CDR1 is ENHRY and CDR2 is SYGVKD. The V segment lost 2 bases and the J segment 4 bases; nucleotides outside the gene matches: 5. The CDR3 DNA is TGTGCCATCAGTGAGGCTAGCGGGAGTCCATACAATGAGCAGTTCTTC. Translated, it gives CAISEASGSPYNEQFF.

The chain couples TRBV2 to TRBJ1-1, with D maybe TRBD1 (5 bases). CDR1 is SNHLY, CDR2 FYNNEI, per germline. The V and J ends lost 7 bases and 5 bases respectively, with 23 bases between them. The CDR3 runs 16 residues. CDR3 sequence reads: CASKGLIRAGKTEAFF. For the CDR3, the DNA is TGTGCCAGCAAAGGTTTAATCAGGGCTGGGAAAACTGAAGCTTTCTTT.

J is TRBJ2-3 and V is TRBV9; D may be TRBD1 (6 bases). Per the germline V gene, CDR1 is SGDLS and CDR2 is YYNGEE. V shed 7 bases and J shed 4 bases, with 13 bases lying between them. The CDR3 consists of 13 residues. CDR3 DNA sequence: TGTGCCAGCGGGGGCTCGGTTCCAGATACGCAGTATTTT. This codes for CASGGSVPDTQYF.

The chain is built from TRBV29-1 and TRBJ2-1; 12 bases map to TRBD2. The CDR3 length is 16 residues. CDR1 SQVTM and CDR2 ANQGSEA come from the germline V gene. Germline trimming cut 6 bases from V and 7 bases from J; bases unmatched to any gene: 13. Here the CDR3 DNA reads TGCAGCGTCGTTCCCCTAGCGGGGGGGCCTGGGAATGAGCAGTTCTTC. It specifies CSVVPLAGGPGNEQFF.

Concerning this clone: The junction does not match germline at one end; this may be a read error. CDR3 residues: CASSVLGENQDF. The CDR3 DNA reads as TGTGCCAGCAGCGTCCTCGGGGAGAACCAAGACTTC. The chain employs TRBV5-6 and TRBJ2-4; TRBD2 is a possible D gene (5 bases). The V gene's germline CDR1 is SGHDT and CDR2 YYEEEE. The CDR3 is made up of 12 amino acids. Full variable domain (missing parts from reference TRBV5-6 and TRBJ2-4): DAGVTQSPTHLIKTRGQQVTLRCSPKSGHDTVSWYQQALGQGPQFIFQYYEEEERQRGNFPDRFSGHQFPNYSSELNVNALLLGDSALYLCASSVLGENQDFGAGTRLSVL.

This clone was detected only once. The DNA of the CDR3 is TGTGCCAGCAGTTCCCCCAGGGGGACTGAGCAGTTCTTC. It specifies CASSSPRGTEQFF. The genes are TRBV28 and TRBJ2-1, with TRBD1 identical over 7 bases. V lost 4 bases, J lost 9 bases, and 6 bases stayed unmatched. The CDR3 covers 13 residues. Germline V gene data show CDR1 as MDHEN and CDR2 as SYDVKM.

CDR3 loop: CASSYRDREGSPLHF. The CDR3 nucleotides read TGTGCCAGCAGTTATCGGGACAGGGAGGGGTCACCCCTCCACTTT. This chain links TRBV6-5 with TRBJ1-6; 9 nucleotides agree with TRBD1. The CDR3 is 15 residues long. The V segment lost 3 bases and the J segment 10 bases; nucleotides outside the gene matches: 7. Germline V gene lookup returns CDR1 MNHEY and CDR2 SVGAGI.

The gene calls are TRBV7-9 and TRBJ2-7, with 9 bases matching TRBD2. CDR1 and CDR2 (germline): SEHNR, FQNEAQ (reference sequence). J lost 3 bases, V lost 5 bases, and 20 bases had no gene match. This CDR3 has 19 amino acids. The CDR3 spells CASSRRGGLANPGHYEQYF. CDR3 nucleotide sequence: TGTGCCAGCAGCCGGCGGGGAGGACTAGCGAACCCCGGACACTACGAGCAGTACTTC.